This paragraph covers one TCR beta chain sequence. These data are taken from a study of tumor and adjacent non-tumor tissue in lung cancer. Study-wide context: The patients, 10 men and about 5 women, were about 30 to 85 with stage I to III disease.

This sample's RNA came from whole unsorted tissue. CDR1 is SGHAT, CDR2 FQNNGV, per germline. This CDR3 has 13 amino acids. V was clipped by 11 bases and J by 6 bases, with 17 bases between them. A modified ARM-PCR protocol with three rounds of nested PCR amplified TCRbeta. TCRdb re-derived calls from the multiplex PCR reads in MiXCR, one entry per CDR3 protein. The sample has tens of thousands of distinct CDR3 sequences, less than 80% seen once. V usage is TRBV11-2 and J usage is TRBJ1-5; no reliable D call. Sample: lung tumor tissue. This TCR came from a man aged 55 to 70 with non-small cell lung cancer. DNA for the CDR3: TGTGCCTTCAGCTTAGATCGGGGTCAGCCCCAGCATTTT. Translating it yields CAFSLDRGQPQHF.